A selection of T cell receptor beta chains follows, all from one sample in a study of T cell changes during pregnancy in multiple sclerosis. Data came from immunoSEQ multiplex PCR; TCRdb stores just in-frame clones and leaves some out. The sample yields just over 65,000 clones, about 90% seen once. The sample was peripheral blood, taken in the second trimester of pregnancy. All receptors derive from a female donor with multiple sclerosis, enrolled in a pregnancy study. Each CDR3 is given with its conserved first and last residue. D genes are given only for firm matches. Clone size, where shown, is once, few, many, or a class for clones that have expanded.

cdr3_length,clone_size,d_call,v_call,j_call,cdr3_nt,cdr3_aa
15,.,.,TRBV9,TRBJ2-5,TGTGCCAGCAGCGTAGCTCGGCAGGGTTTGGAGACCCAGTACTTC,CASSVARQGLETQYF
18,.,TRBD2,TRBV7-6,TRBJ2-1,TGTGCCAGCAGCCAAACTAGCGGGGGGCTTAACTCCTACAATGAGCAGTTCTTC,CASSQTSGGLNSYNEQFF
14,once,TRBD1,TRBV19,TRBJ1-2,TGTGCCAGTAGTATACAACCGACAGGGACTGGCTACACCTTC,CASSIQPTGTGYTF
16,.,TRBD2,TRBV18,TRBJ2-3,TGTGCCAGCTCAACTCTGGGGGGGGGAGTCACAGATACGCAGTATTTT,CASSTLGGGVTDTQYF
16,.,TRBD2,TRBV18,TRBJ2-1,TGTGCCAGCTCACCGTCTACAGCGGGGGGGTTGAATGAGCAGTTCTTC,CASSPSTAGGLNEQFF
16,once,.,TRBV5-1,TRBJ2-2,TGCGCCAGCACCTACCCGCCTCCTAGCCACACCGGGGAGCTGTTTTTT,CASTYPPPSHTGELFF
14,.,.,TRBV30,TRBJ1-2,TGTGCCTTGGAGCCCCAGGGGCGGCTCTATGGCTACACCTTC,CALEPQGRLYGYTF
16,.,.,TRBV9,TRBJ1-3,TGTGCCAGCAGCGTAGGGGCCGCCGTCTCTGGAAACACCATATATTTT,CASSVGAAVSGNTIYF
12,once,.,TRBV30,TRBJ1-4,TGTGCCTGGAGTCCCCTCGGTGAAAAACTGTTTTTT,CAWSPLGEKLFF
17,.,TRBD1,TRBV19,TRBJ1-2,TGTGCCAGTAGTGCTGGGACAGGGGGACTAAGGGGCTATGGCTACACCTTC,CASSAGTGGLRGYGYTF
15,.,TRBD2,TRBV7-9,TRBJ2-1,TGTGCCAGCAGTACCGGGACTAGCGGCTACAATGAGCAGTTCTTC,CASSTGTSGYNEQFF
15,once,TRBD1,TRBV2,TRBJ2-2,TGTGCCAGCAGTACCGGGACAGGGTCAACCGGGGAGCTGTTTTTT,CASSTGTGSTGELFF
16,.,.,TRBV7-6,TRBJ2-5,TGTGCCAGCAGCTTAGTGAACTACCGAGGGCAAGAGACCCAGTACTTC,CASSLVNYRGQETQYF
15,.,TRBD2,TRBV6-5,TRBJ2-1,TGTGCCAGCAGTTTACTAGCGGGGGGTTACAATGAGCAGTTCTTC,CASSLLAGGYNEQFF
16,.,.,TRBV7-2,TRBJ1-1,TGTGCCAGCAGCTTAGAGGTGGGAAAAGGGAGGGCTGAAGCTTTCTTT,CASSLEVGKGRAEAFF
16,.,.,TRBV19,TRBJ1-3,TGTGCCAGTAGTTTACCGGGACTGAACTCTGGAAACACCATATATTTT,CASSLPGLNSGNTIYF
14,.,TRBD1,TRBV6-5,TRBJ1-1,TGTGCCAGCAGTTACAGGGGGCCTTACACTGAAGCTTTCTTT,CASSYRGPYTEAFF
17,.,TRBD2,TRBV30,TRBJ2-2,TGTGCCTGGAGACGGAGGCTAGCGGGAGGTTGGACCGGGGAGCTGTTTTTT,CAWRRRLAGGWTGELFF
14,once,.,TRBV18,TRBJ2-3,TGTGCCAGCTCACCGACGGGACTGACAGATACGCAGTATTTT,CASSPTGLTDTQYF
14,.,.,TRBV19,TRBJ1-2,TGTGCCAGTAGTAGAGTACTGCTCAACTATGGCTACACCTTC,CASSRVLLNYGYTF
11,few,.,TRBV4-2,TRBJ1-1,TGTGCCAGCAGCCAAGGGCGGGAAGCTTTCTTT,CASSQGREAFF
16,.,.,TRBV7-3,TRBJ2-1,TGTGCCAGCAGCTTAAGTAGTGGAGGGACCTACAATGAGCAGTTCTTC,CASSLSSGGTYNEQFF
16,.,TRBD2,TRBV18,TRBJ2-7,TGTGCCAGCTCACCACTATACAGCGGGAGCTCCTACGAGCAGTACTTC,CASSPLYSGSSYEQYF
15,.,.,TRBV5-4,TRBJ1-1,TGTGCCAGCAGCCCCCTTCGAGCCGGGGACACTGAAGCTTTCTTT,CASSPLRAGDTEAFF
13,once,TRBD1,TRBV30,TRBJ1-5,TGTGCCTGGAGGACAGGGGGGGATCAGCCCCAGCATTTT,CAWRTGGDQPQHF
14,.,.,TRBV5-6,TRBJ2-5,TGTGCCAGCAGCTCGATGCGGGAAATGGAGACCCAGTACTTC,CASSSMREMETQYF
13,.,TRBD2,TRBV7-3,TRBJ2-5,TGTGCCAGCCTCACTAGCGGTCAAGAGACCCAGTACTTC,CASLTSGQETQYF
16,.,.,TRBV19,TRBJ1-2,TGTGCCAGTACCGAATTACAGGGCTCCCTTAACTATGGCTACACCTTC,CASTELQGSLNYGYTF
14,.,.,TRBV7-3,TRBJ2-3,TGTGCCAGCAGCCCGTTGGGCCCGGCAGATACGCAGTATTTT,CASSPLGPADTQYF
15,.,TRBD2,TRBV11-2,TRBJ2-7,TGTGCCAGCAGCTCGCGGACTAGCGGGGGGGCCGCGCAGTACTTC,CASSSRTSGGAAQYF
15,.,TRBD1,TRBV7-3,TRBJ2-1,TGTGCCAGCAGCTGGGGGGACAGGGGGGCGGGTGAGCAGTTCTTC,CASSWGDRGAGEQFF
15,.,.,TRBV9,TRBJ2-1,TGTGCCAGCAGCGTAGGGAGGAGCTCCTACAATGAGCAGTTCTTC,CASSVGRSSYNEQFF
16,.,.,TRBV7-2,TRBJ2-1,TGTGCCAGCAGCCCAAGGACTATTCACTCCTACAATGAGCAGTTCTTC,CASSPRTIHSYNEQFF
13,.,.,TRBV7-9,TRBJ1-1,TGTGCCGGAATGAGACAGTGGGAAACTGAAGCTTTCTTT,CAGMRQWETEAFF
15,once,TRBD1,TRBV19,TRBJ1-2,TGTGCCAGTAGTCTGGACTCCGGGACAGGGGTCGGCTACACCTTC,CASSLDSGTGVGYTF